This T cell receptor (beta chain) was profiled in a study of chemoradiotherapy in HPV16-positive cancers. V lost 5 bases and J lost 0, with 5 bases in between. This CDR3 contains 14 residues. Germline V gene sequence: CDR1 LNHDA, CDR2 SQIVND (reference sequence). The sample holds a few counts of this clone. Method: immunoSEQ multiplex PCR; TCRdb's copy keeps in-frame clones and lacks some. The profile shows just under 4,000 clones, roughly 80% of them singletons. This clonotype was obtained from a human donor with HPV-associated anogenital cancer. The sample was tumor tissue, taken from a patient who underwent chemoradiotherapy. This rearrangement joins TRBV19 to TRBJ2-6; D is uncertain. CDR3: CASSYSSGANVLTF. CDR3 nucleotides: TGTGCCAGTAGTTACAGCTCTGGGGCCAACGTCCTGACTTTC. The variable domain in full, completed from reference TRBV19 and TRBJ2-6, reads DGGITQSPKYLFRKEGQNVTLSCEQNLNHDAMYWYRQDPGQGLRLIYYSQIVNDFQKGDIAEGYSVSREKKESFPLTVTSAQKNPTAFYLCASSYSSGANVLTFGAGSRLTVL.